This TCR beta chain was sequenced during a study of blood T cells in healthy people across ages. The ends lost 7 bases at V and 2 bases at J; junction bases unmatched: 17. The germline V gene encodes CDR1 LGHNA and CDR2 YNFKEQ. This CDR3 comprises 19 residues. Each donor gave 9 to 10 milliliters of peripheral blood. Then a second PCR, running about 6 to 12 cycles, was carried out with a sample-barcoded 5' primer and a J-beta primer mix. TCRdb itself ran the 5' RACE reads through MiXCR, one entry per CDR3 protein. The data contain hundreds of thousands of distinct CDR3 sequences, roughly three fifths of them singletons. Notes on this clonotype: Its target is not known.

Study findings and constraints: A strong correlation was seen between TCR beta diversity and naive T cell percentage. More naive CD4+ cells and higher diversity were found in long-lived than in aged donors.

This rearrangement joins TRBV4-2 to TRBJ1-6, with 7 bases matching TRBD1. The TCR was taken from a man aged 35-49 years in good health. The sequencing input was blood. As DNA, the CDR3 is TGTGCCAGCAACCGACCCCGGGACAGTGAAAACCCCTATAATTCACCCCTCCACTTT. The encoded protein is CASNRPRDSENPYNSPLHF.